This T cell receptor beta chain derives from a study of human T cells and chemical hapten exposure. Across the whole study: Upper-back patches of 0.01% DPC were read at 6 days.

Study-level points and caveats: Expanded TCR sets contained significantly more large CDR3 similarity clusters than controls.

This clonotype turned up a few times. The antigen remains unidentified. Attachment of unique molecular identifiers to individual cDNA molecules was performed in the library. Authors' data handling: Per-sample TCR counts ranged from roughly 20,000 to 750,000, median roughly 96,000. TCRdb independently ran MiXCR on the RACE reads; one entry per CDR3 protein. TCRdb's processing, not the study's, gives the V and J calls here. The table shows 280,000 or so distinct CDR3 sequences, with roughly 8% occurring only once. Time point in this sample: pre-sensitization, week 0. Treatment given: therapeutic diphenylcyclopropenone sensitization with weekly scalp DPC. Material: whole blood, obtained in connection with sensitization to the hapten diphenylcyclopropenone (DPC). The TCR sequence derives from a man aged 18 to 29 with alopecia areata. Some clones in this sample may be carry-over from other donors' samples.

CDR3 amino acids: CASSTGQPSNQPQHF. The CDR3 DNA reads as TGTGCCAGCAGTACGGGACAGCCGAGCAATCAGCCCCAGCATTTT. This sequence joins TRBV6-5 and TRBJ1-5, with 7 bases aligning to TRBD1. Germline V gene data show CDR1 as MNHEY and CDR2 as SVGAGI. This CDR3 region has 15 residues. The junction had 5 bases not matched to a gene; V was cut back by 5 bases and J by 1 base.